The next 15 T cell receptor beta chains were all read from a single sample in a study of T cell repertoires in cytomegalovirus infection. From the reads, TCRdb called clonotypes with MiXCR, one entry per CDR3 protein. The sample has fewer than 350,000 distinct CDR3 sequences; 17% are singletons. The material sequenced was PBMCs. These receptors were collected from a human donor in good health (CMV status not recorded). Some clones in this sample may be carry-over from other donors' samples.

This clonotype showed up just a few times. This rearrangement joins TRBV6-6 to TRBJ1-6, with no clear D. Germline loops: CDR1 MNHNY, CDR2 SVGAGI (reference sequence). The CDR3 length is 15 residues. Trimming removed 8 bases from V and 4 bases from J, with 15 bases in between. The CDR3 nucleotides read TGTGCCAGCTGCACGCCCAGCCCTTATAATTCACCCCTCCACTTT. It specifies CASCTPSPYNSPLHF.

There are many counts of this clonotype. The CDR3 nucleotides are TGCGCCAGCAGCCAAGGTGGAAGGGAAAACACTGAAGCTTTCTTT. Translated: CASSQGGRENTEAFF. V and J are TRBV4-1 and TRBJ1-1; the D is unclear. The V gene lost 1 base and the J gene lost 2 bases, with 11 bases spanning the gap. CDR1 and CDR2 from the germline V gene are MGHRA and YSYEKL. The CDR3 has 15 amino acids.

The chain is built from TRBV6-1 and TRBJ2-2; D perhaps matches TRBD2 (5 bases). Trimming stripped 3 bases from V and 8 bases from J, with 10 bases between. This CDR3 is built from 13 residues. Germline CDR1 and CDR2: MNHNS and SASEGT. The CDR3 nucleotides are TGTGCCAGCAGTGAGGATTGGAGGGGGGAGCTGTTTTTT. Translating gives CASSEDWRGELFF.

This clonotype was recorded many times. The CDR3 loop reads CASSLVRGGQVTQYF. CDR3 bases: TGTGCCAGCAGCTTAGTGCGGGGGGGGCAGGTGACCCAGTACTTC. The rearrangement links TRBV7-2 to TRBJ2-5; TRBD2 agrees at 9 bases. Unmatched junction bases numbered 7, after V lost 1 base and J lost 7 bases. The CDR3 spans 15 residues. Germline loops: CDR1 SGHTA, CDR2 FQGNSA. Supplemented by reference TRBV7-2 and TRBJ2-5, the full variable domain reads GAGVSQSPSNKVTEKGKDVELRCDPISGHTALYWYRQSLGQGLEFLIYFQGNSAPDKSGLPSDRFSAERTGGSVSTLTIQRTQQEDSAVYLCASSLVRGGQVTQYFGPGTRLLVL.

The chain combines TRBV5-6 with TRBJ2-1, with 9 bases matching TRBD1. V lost 4 bases to trimming and J lost 10 bases; unmatched junction nucleotides: 15. Per the germline V gene, CDR1 is SGHDT and CDR2 is YYEEEE. There are 16 residues in the CDR3. CDR3 in DNA: TGTGCCAGCAGCCCATCAGGGGCACAGGGGGCGCACGAGCAGTTCTTC. Translated: CASSPSGAQGAHEQFF.

The V gene is TRBV27, the J gene TRBJ2-7; D possibly corresponds to TRBD2 (6 bases). V gave up 5 bases and J gave up 1 base, with 9 bases separating them. There are 13 residues in the CDR3. CDR1 MNHEY and CDR2 SMNVEV come from the germline V gene (reference sequence). CDR3 sequence: CASSVGLSYEQYF. Here the CDR3 DNA reads TGTGCCAGCAGTGTGGGACTGTCCTACGAGCAGTACTTC.

The rearrangement links TRBV25-1 to TRBJ2-7, with TRBD1 matching 8 bases. V was pared by 1 base and J by 0 bases, with 2 bases of the junction left unmatched. The CDR3 has 15 residues. Per germline, CDR1 MGHDK and CDR2 SYGVNS. CDR3 loop: CASSESGGLSYEQYF. The CDR3 DNA reads as TGTGCCAGCAGTGAATCAGGGGGCCTCTCCTACGAGCAGTACTTC.

The CDR3 reads CASSGSIWTGDNSPLHF. DNA for the CDR3: TGTGCCAGCAGTGGCTCGATCTGGACAGGTGACAATTCACCCCTCCACTTT. The chain is built from TRBV6-1 and TRBJ1-6; 7 bases map to TRBD1. Germline V lookup: CDR1 MNHNS, CDR2 SASEGT. CDR3 length equals 17 residues. The V and J ends lost 4 bases and 7 bases, in that order; junction bases with no gene match: 13.

The V and J genes are TRBV20-1 and TRBJ1-2, with D uncertain. Germline CDR1 DFQATT, CDR2 SNEGSKA (reference sequence). The CDR3 is 11 amino acids. V was shortened by 5 bases and J by 5 bases, with 9 bases between the two germline ends. CDR3 in amino acids: CSAEDGYGYTF. CDR3 DNA sequence: TGCAGTGCTGAGGACGGATATGGCTACACCTTC.

In this sample, this clonotype turned up many times. The chain carries TRBV7-6 and TRBJ2-3; no firm D call. Trimming removed 2 bases from V and 0 bases from J, with 9 bases in between. Germline V gives CDR1 SGHVS, CDR2 FNYEAQ. The CDR3 is 15 residues long. The CDR3: CASSLRSRSTDTQYF. The DNA for the CDR3 is TGTGCCAGCAGCTTACGCAGTCGTAGCACAGATACGCAGTATTTT.

This clonotype was seen a handful of times. J is TRBJ2-1 and V is TRBV24-1; D perhaps matches TRBD2 (5 bases). Germline V gene data show CDR1 as KGHDR and CDR2 as SFDVKD. Trimming took off 0 bases at V and 7 bases at J, with 6 bases between the two ends. This CDR3 is built from 13 residues. The CDR3 DNA reads as TGTGCCACCAGTGATTTGCGCGGGAATGAGCAGTTCTTC. It specifies CATSDLRGNEQFF.

The J gene is TRBJ2-7, the V gene TRBV7-9, with D tentatively TRBD2 (6 bases). Trimming left V 2 bases short and J 4 bases short, with 12 bases between. CDR1 and CDR2 (germline): SEHNR, FQNEAQ (reference sequence). This CDR3 is 14 amino acids long. CDR3 sequence (DNA): TGTGCCAGCAGCTTAAACCCGGGGGAATACGAGCAGTACTTC. Protein sequence: CASSLNPGEYEQYF.

This clonotype was counted only a few times. V gene TRBV6-6 combines with J gene TRBJ1-3; D call uncertain. Per the germline V gene, CDR1 is MNHNY and CDR2 is SVGAGI (reference sequence). This CDR3 comprises 15 residues. Trimming took off 0 bases at V and 4 bases at J, with 10 bases between the two ends. CDR3 DNA sequence: TGTGCCAGCAGTTACTCCGGTTCGGACGGAAACACCATATATTTT. Encoded protein: CASSYSGSDGNTIYF.

This clonotype was observed many times. This rearrangement joins TRBV15 to TRBJ2-7; 7 positions match TRBD1. This CDR3 is 12 amino acids long. The J segment lost 3 bases and the V segment lost 8 bases, leaving 4 bases of the junction unmatched. Germline values: CDR1 LNHNV, CDR2 YYDKDF (reference sequence). The CDR3 reads CATGAGGYEQYF. Written as DNA, the CDR3 is TGTGCCACCGGGGCAGGGGGCTACGAGCAGTACTTC.

The V call is TRBV3-1, the J call TRBJ2-5; weak D call: TRBD2 (6 bases). Per the germline V gene, CDR1 is LGHDT and CDR2 is YNNKEL (reference sequence). V gave up 4 bases and J gave up 8 bases, with 17 bases separating them. The CDR3 totals 14 residues. The CDR3 sequence is CASSPVGRPETQYF. The CDR3 DNA reads TGTGCCAGCAGCCCGGTCGGGAGACCCGAAACCCAGTACTTC.